This record concerns one T cell receptor beta chain sequence. The data were obtained in a study of cytomegalovirus exposure and HLA in healthy donors. V was cut by 5 bases and J by 5 bases, with 16 bases left in between. CDR3 length: 15 residues. Per germline, CDR1 SGHDN and CDR2 FVKESK. The primer mix had 60 Vbeta and 13 Jbeta primers. The repertoire was sequenced with immunoSEQ multiplex PCR; TCRdb's copy has only in-frame clones and lacks some. The sample consists of roughly 120,000 clones, less than 85% of them appearing once. The TCR was taken from a woman aged 40 to 50 in good health and CMV-seropositive. Material for sequencing was PBMCs. This chain links TRBV14 with TRBJ2-1; no reliable D call. In DNA form, the CDR3 reads TGTGCCAGCAGCTCCCGGCCAAAGGCGGACAATGAGCAGTTCTTC. Protein product: CASSSRPKADNEQFF.